Below are 28 T cell receptor beta chains sequenced from a single sample in a study of vaccination effects on CD4 cells after COVID-19 (dated by TCRdb to between 2020 and 2023). Libraries were made using the immunoSEQ multiplex PCR assay. TCRdb retrieved this table from immuneACCESS and kept in-frame rearrangements only. Not all clones are present; in checked studies, unresolved V genes account for under half, and no reason is known for the remainder. Across this sample there are tens of thousands of clones, with roughly 72% seen only once. The ten largest clones represent 1% to 1.5% of the sample. Which antigens these TCRs recognize remains unknown. The ViraFEST assay stimulated PBMC with viral peptide pools and then used TCR sequencing to identify antigen-specific CD4+ T cell clonotypes by expansion. After less than eleven days of culture, CD4+ T cells were isolated with the EasySep CD4+ T cell isolation kit. Participants received two doses of either the BNT162b2 or the mRNA-1273 mRNA SARS-CoV-2 vaccine.

The source material was CD4+ T cells from PBMCs cultured with HCoV-229E spike peptides, sampled after COVID-19 vaccination. The sample's cell subset or site label is to be understood as: HCoV-229E spike overlapping peptide pool stimulation. The receptor set was obtained from a human donor who received a COVID-19 vaccine.

The rearrangement joins TRBV7-2 to TRBJ2-3; 11 nucleotides align to TRBD2. Germline V gene lookup returns CDR1 SGHTA and CDR2 FQGNSA. CDR3 size: 18 residues. Unmatched junction bases numbered 11, after V lost 5 bases and J lost 1 base. The CDR3 is CASSLLRTSGRRTDTQYF. CDR3 DNA: TGTGCCAGCAGCCTACTCAGGACTAGCGGGCGCCGCACAGATACGCAGTATTTT.

In this sample, this clone turned up once. The chain uses TRBV19 and TRBJ1-5, with 10 positions matching TRBD1. Trimming removed 4 bases from V and 5 bases from J; junction bases left unmatched: 11. Germline V gives CDR1 LNHDA, CDR2 SQIVND (reference sequence). The CDR3 has 17 residues. The CDR3 here is CASSRRGTGAGDQPQHF. In DNA, the CDR3 is TGTGCCAGTAGTAGAAGGGGGACAGGGGCCGGGGATCAGCCCCAGCATTTT. The whole variable domain, filled in from reference TRBV19 and TRBJ1-5, reads DGGITQSPKYLFRKEGQNVTLSCEQNLNHDAMYWYRQDPGQGLRLIYYSQIVNDFQKGDIAEGYSVSREKKESFPLTVTSAQKNPTAFYLCASSRRGTGAGDQPQHFGDGTRLSIL.

This clone was counted a few times. The chain recombines TRBV7-3 with TRBJ2-1, with a possible D match to TRBD2 (5 bases). Per the germline V gene, CDR1 is SGHTA and CDR2 is FQGTGA. V lost 2 bases and J lost 8, with 10 bases in between. The length of the CDR3 is 13 residues. CDR3 sequence (DNA): TGTGCCAGCAGCTTAGGACTGGCGGATGAGCAGTTCTTC. Protein product: CASSLGLADEQFF.

The chain uses TRBV3-1 (or the pseudogene TRBV3-2) and TRBJ1-2; D may be TRBD1 (6 bases). V dropped 1 base and J dropped 6 bases, with 15 bases sitting between them. Per germline, CDR1 LGHDT and CDR2 YNNKEL (reference sequence). This CDR3 has 15 residues. CDR3 sequence: CASSQATGTRDGYTF. The CDR3 coding sequence is TGTGCCAGCAGCCAAGCGACCGGGACACGAGATGGCTACACCTTC.

The genes are TRBV18 and TRBJ2-5, with D tentatively TRBD1 (6 bases). The V and J ends lost 2 bases and 0 bases respectively, with 10 bases between them. The CDR3 runs 15 residues. Germline CDR1 and CDR2: KGHSH and LQKENI. CDR3 protein: CASSPYGQYQETQYF. The CDR3 DNA reads TGTGCCAGCTCACCATATGGACAGTACCAAGAGACCCAGTACTTC.

J is TRBJ2-2 and V is TRBV3-1 (or the pseudogene TRBV3-2); D is uncertain. This CDR3 region has 14 residues. V dropped 0 bases and J dropped 6 bases, with 8 bases sitting between them. CDR1 LGHDT and CDR2 YNNKEL come from the germline V gene (reference sequence). CDR3 in DNA: TGTGCCAGCAGCCAAGAAGGCTGGTCCGGGGAGCTGTTTTTT. Amino acid sequence: CASSQEGWSGELFF.

The chain carries TRBV29-1 and TRBJ1-2, with TRBD1 matching over 7 bases. Germline lookup yields CDR1 SQVTM and CDR2 ANQGSEA. The CDR3 has 13 amino acids. Germline trimming cut 2 bases from V and 5 bases from J; bases unmatched to any gene: 5. As DNA, the CDR3 is TGCAGCGTTGAACAACAGGGGCGGTATGGCTACACCTTC. It codes for CSVEQQGRYGYTF.

The chain employs TRBV12-3 or TRBV12-4 and TRBJ1-1, with a weak D call TRBD1 (5 bases). The CDR3 is 12 amino acids. Trimming pared 4 bases from V and 10 bases from J, leaving 13 bases between. The CDR3 sequence: CASSSAGLAAFF. The CDR3 DNA is TGTGCCAGCAGTTCCGCGGGGCTCGCAGCTTTCTTT.

CDR3 coding DNA: TGTGCCAGCGGTCTTAGGGGGGGCACAGATACGCAGTATTTT. Translating it yields CASGLRGGTDTQYF. V and J are TRBV7-2 and TRBJ2-3; possibly TRBD1 or TRBD2 for D (6 bases each). This CDR3 has 14 amino acids. V lost 8 bases and J 1 base, leaving 13 bases between the germline ends. The V gene's germline CDR1 is SGHTA and CDR2 FQGNSA.

J is TRBJ2-7 and V is TRBV15; no firm D call. Trimming stripped 0 bases from V and 1 base from J, with 16 bases between. This CDR3 comprises 17 residues. In germline, CDR1 is LNHNV, CDR2 YYDKDF (reference sequence). The chain's CDR3 is CATSRDQNSPLSYEQYV. The CDR3 DNA reads as TGTGCCACCAGCAGAGATCAGAACAGCCCGTTATCCTACGAGCAGTACGTC.

The V gene is TRBV7-8, the J gene TRBJ1-5; 11 nucleotides line up with TRBD1. V shed 5 bases and J 7 bases; nucleotides not matched to a gene: 10. The CDR3 totals 16 residues. Per germline, CDR1 SGHVS and CDR2 FQNEAQ. This chain's CDR3 is CASSIDGQGARQPQHF. DNA of the CDR3: TGTGCCAGCAGCATAGACGGACAGGGGGCGCGGCAGCCCCAGCATTTT.

The chain couples TRBV20-1 to TRBJ1-2; the D gene is possibly TRBD1 (5 bases). Germline V gene data show CDR1 as DFQATT and CDR2 as SNEGSKA (reference sequence). This CDR3 is built from 14 residues. Trimming pared 3 bases from V and 8 bases from J, leaving 19 bases between. The CDR3 DNA is TGCAGTGCTAGTTTGGGGCAGCTATGGAGGGGCTACACCTTC. Amino acid sequence: CSASLGQLWRGYTF.

This rearrangement joins TRBV10-2 to TRBJ2-1; 9 bases agree with TRBD2. The CDR3 consists of 13 residues. Germline trimming cut 10 bases from V and 2 bases from J; bases unmatched to any gene: 3. CDR1 WSHSY and CDR2 SAAADI come from the germline V gene. CDR3 loop: CATLAGTYNEQFF. The DNA of the CDR3 is TGCGCCACCCTAGCGGGGACCTACAATGAGCAGTTCTTC.

This clone was recorded a few times. This chain joins TRBV9 and TRBJ1-5; TRBD1 might be the D (6 bases). CDR1 and CDR2 from the germline V gene are SGDLS and YYNGEE. V was trimmed by 6 bases and J by 2 bases, leaving 15 bases between them. This CDR3 spans 15 amino acids. CDR3 nucleotide sequence: TGTGCCAGCAACCGTGGGGGCACGGGCAATCAGCCCCAGCATTTT. Its protein is CASNRGGTGNQPQHF.

V usage is TRBV30 and J usage is TRBJ1-2; D ambiguous. The CDR3 has 11 residues. Germline V gene lookup returns CDR1 GTSNPN and CDR2 SVGIG (reference sequence). V lost 0 bases, J lost 9 bases, and 8 bases lay in between. In nucleotides, the CDR3 is TGTGCCTGGAGTGTCCGGGAAAGCTACACCTTC. The encoded protein is CAWSVRESYTF.

The chain joins TRBV6-6 to TRBJ1-3; D ambiguous. The CDR3 has 14 amino acids. Trimming removed 6 bases from V and 0 bases from J, with 9 bases in between. Germline V gives CDR1 MNHNY, CDR2 SVGAGI (reference sequence). The CDR3 reads CASSRLDSGNTIYF. The CDR3 bases are TGTGCCAGCAGCCGTTTGGACTCTGGAAACACCATATATTTT.

This chain uses TRBV28 with TRBJ1-5; no firm D call. The CDR3 extends over 11 amino acids. Germline V CDR1 and CDR2: MDHEN, SYDVKM. V was trimmed by 4 bases and J by 3 bases, leaving 1 base between them. The CDR3 bases are TGTGCCAGCAGTTACAATCAGCCCCAGCATTTT. This sequence encodes CASSYNQPQHF.

The V call is TRBV7-3, the J call TRBJ2-2; TRBD2 matches at 9 bases. The CDR3 contains 14 residues. The germline V gene has CDR1 SGHTA and CDR2 FQGTGA. J lost 5 bases, V lost 6 bases, and 4 bases had no gene match. Written as DNA, the CDR3 is TGTGCCAGCAGTCAAGCGGGGGGAACCGGGGAGCTGTTTTTT. It translates to CASSQAGGTGELFF.

The gene calls are TRBV5-1 and TRBJ1-1; D might be TRBD1 (6 bases). The V gene lost 3 bases and the J gene lost 11 bases, with 20 bases spanning the gap. This CDR3 comprises 14 residues. Looked up from germline, CDR1 is SGHRS and CDR2 is YFSETQ. CDR3 amino acids: CASSYGSEGVLAFF. CDR3 nucleotides: TGCGCCAGCAGCTATGGGAGTGAGGGGGTATTGGCTTTCTTT.

The chain has TRBV18 and TRBJ1-1; D gene uncertain. Trimming pared 1 base from V and 0 bases from J, leaving 12 bases between. This CDR3 has 16 amino acids. Per the germline V gene, CDR1 is KGHSH and CDR2 is LQKENI. CDR3 sequence: CASSPQGEQMNTEAFF. The CDR3 DNA is TGTGCCAGCTCACCACAGGGAGAACAAATGAACACTGAAGCTTTCTTT.

The CDR3 loop is CASSQGLLAYTF. The CDR3 DNA follows: TGTGCCAGCAGTCAGGGGCTCTTGGCCTACACCTTC. V usage is TRBV3-1 (or the pseudogene TRBV3-2) and J usage is TRBJ1-2; D may be TRBD1 (6 bases). Germline V gene data show CDR1 as LGHDT and CDR2 as YNNKEL (reference sequence). This CDR3 is 12 amino acids long. The germline V and J ends were trimmed by 6 bases and 10 bases, with 15 bases remaining between them.

The rearrangement uses TRBV6-1 and TRBJ2-6, with a tentative D call TRBD2 (5 bases). CDR1 and CDR2 (germline): MNHNS, SASEGT. V lost 3 bases to trimming and J lost 1 base, with 13 bases between them. The CDR3 has 17 residues. The CDR3, as DNA: TGTGCCAGCAGTGACAGGACTTCCCGGTCTGGGGCCAACGTCCTGACTTTC. It specifies CASSDRTSRSGANVLTF.

The chain has TRBV3-1 (or the pseudogene TRBV3-2) and TRBJ2-1; TRBD2 matches at 7 bases. This CDR3 region has 15 residues. The ends lost 3 bases at V and 3 bases at J; junction bases unmatched: 5. Germline V CDR1 and CDR2: LGHDT, YNNKEL (reference sequence). The CDR3 protein is CASSQTAGNYNEQFF. The CDR3, as DNA: TGTGCCAGCAGCCAGACAGCGGGGAACTACAATGAGCAGTTCTTC.

This clone has just a few counts. The sample has other DNA sequences that encode this CDR3 too. V gene TRBV3-1 (or the pseudogene TRBV3-2) combines with J gene TRBJ1-5; no definite D call. V shed 0 bases and J shed 4 bases, with 4 bases lying between them. Germline loops: CDR1 LGHDT, CDR2 YNNKEL (reference sequence). The CDR3 is 13 amino acids. The CDR3 nucleotides read TGTGCCAGCAGCCAAGACTTGAATCAGCCCCAGCATTTT. Its translation: CASSQDLNQPQHF.

The chain joins TRBV18 to TRBJ1-4; D is uncertain. CDR3 length equals 14 residues. CDR1 is KGHSH and CDR2 is LQKENI in the germline V gene. Deletions cut 6 bases from V and 0 bases from J, with 8 bases between. The CDR3 nucleotides are TGTGCCAGCTCGCCGGTCGCAACTAATGAAAAACTGTTTTTT. Translating gives CASSPVATNEKLFF.

The genes are TRBV5-1 and TRBJ2-3; D possibly matches TRBD1 or TRBD2 (5 bases each). This CDR3 is 13 amino acids long. From germline, CDR1 is SGHRS and CDR2 YFSETQ. V was trimmed by 3 bases and J by 6 bases, leaving 11 bases between them. The CDR3, as DNA: TGCGCCAGCAGCTGGGGGTCTGGGGATACGCAGTATTTT. This translates into CASSWGSGDTQYF.

This chain uses TRBV7-3 with TRBJ2-1; TRBD2 aligns across 9 bases. V lost 2 bases to trimming and J lost 8 bases; unmatched junction nucleotides: 7. Germline CDR1 SGHTA, CDR2 FQGTGA. This CDR3 contains 15 residues. CDR3 bases: TGTGCCAGCAGCTTACTGGGCGGGGGGGCCGATGAGCAGTTCTTC. Protein: CASSLLGGGADEQFF.

This clone was counted a few times. The V and J genes are TRBV11-1 and TRBJ2-5; maybe TRBD1 (6 bases). Trimming removed 3 bases from V and 5 bases from J, with 13 bases in between. The CDR3 loop spans 14 amino acids. Germline V CDR1 and CDR2: SGHAT, FQDESV (reference sequence). The CDR3 sequence: CASSFTGSRETQYF. DNA for the CDR3: TGTGCCAGCAGCTTTACAGGGTCTCGGGAGACCCAGTACTTC.